The sequence of this T cell receptor (beta chain) was determined in a study of blood T cell repertoires in COVID-19. In the authors' methods: How many nucleated cells were present was estimated from reference gene primer amplification. Assay used: immunoSEQ multiplex PCR; TCRdb lists only in-frame clones, some missing. That table supplies the V and J calls and clone size; D and trimming were determined from the DNA. There are 300,000 to 450,000 clones in the sample; around 87% occur only once, and around 2% lies in the top ten. The CDR3 sequence is 14 residues long. V was clipped by 1 base and J by 7 bases, with 13 bases between them. From germline, CDR1 is SGHRS and CDR2 YFSETQ.

The V gene is TRBV5-1, the J gene TRBJ2-3; D may be TRBD1 (6 bases). This receptor was taken from a man aged 35 to 55 in a cohort exposed to, infected with or recovered from COVID-19 (not recorded which). Sequenced: PBMCs or T cells enriched from blood (not recorded which). The CDR3 spells CASSLYRDTNTQYF. CDR3 in DNA: TGCGCCAGCAGCTTGTATAGGGACACTAATACGCAGTATTTT. Combining the CDR3 with reference TRBV5-1 and TRBJ2-3 gives the whole variable domain KAGVTQTPRYLIKTRGQQVTLSCSPISGHRSVSWYQQTPGQGLQFLFEYFSETQRNKGNFPGRFSGRQFSNSRSEMNVSTLELGDSALYLCASSLYRDTNTQYFGPGTRLTVL.